Detailed here is one T cell receptor (beta chain). The antigen remains undetermined. The sample is drawn from a study of beta chain features in type 1 diabetes. Overall study findings and caveats: Reduced insertions and increased deletions marked VDJ junctions in type 1 diabetes patients.

The length of the CDR3 is 13 residues. The germline V gene has CDR1 SGHVS and CDR2 FQNEAQ. Trimming shortened V by 7 bases and J by 1 base, and 10 bases separated the two germline ends. cDNA synthesis used the whole RNA isolate, giving expressed TCRB sequences. Assay used: immunoSEQ multiplex PCR; TCRdb lists only in-frame clones, some missing. Of fewer than 500,000 clones listed, approximately 15% are singletons. The chain joins TRBV7-8 to TRBJ2-5; D call uncertain. Sequencing was done on a sample of naive CD4+ T cells from blood. The clonotype originates from a man aged 25 to 45 in good health. The DNA of the CDR3 is TGTGCCAGCATACGCACCGTCCAAGAGACCCAGTACTTC. Translated, it gives CASIRTVQETQYF.